This is a list of T cell receptor beta chains from one sample in a study of preoperative IRX-2 immunotherapy in early breast cancer. Only in-frame clones appear in the TCRdb table, and some are missing; sequencing was by immunoSEQ multiplex PCR. The sample includes 15,000 to 25,000 clones, approximately 80% of them seen just once. Sequences were derived from lymph node tissue, sampled after IRX-2 immunotherapy. These receptors all come from a human donor with breast cancer. Both conserved end residues are part of each CDR3. The D gene is left open where the match is weak. Clone sizes are given selectively: once, few, many, or a class where the clone is expanded.

TRBJ1-2 | NA | NA | TRBV7-7 | CASSLASVNYGYTF | TGTGCCAGCAGCTTGGCCAGTGTTAACTATGGCTACACCTTC
TRBJ1-5 | NA | TRBD1 | TRBV6-8 | CASSFQGAGQPQHF | TGTGCCAGCAGTTTCCAGGGGGCTGGTCAGCCCCAGCATTTT
TRBJ1-1 | NA | TRBD1 | TRBV11-3 | CASTSSGTGNTEAFF | TGTGCCAGCACCTCTTCCGGGACAGGGAACACTGAAGCTTTCTTT
TRBJ1-6 | NA | TRBD1 | TRBV27 | CASSSRTGGGSPLHF | TGTGCCAGCAGTTCACGGACAGGGGGGGGATCACCCCTCCACTTT
TRBJ1-6 | NA | NA | TRBV4-1 | CASSQGRDNSPLHF | TGCGCCAGCAGCCAAGGAAGGGATAATTCACCCCTCCACTTT
TRBJ1-6 | NA | NA | TRBV6-8 | CATCQTNSPLHF | TGTGCCACCTGTCAGACCAATTCACCCCTCCACTTT
TRBJ2-2 | NA | NA | TRBV6-8 | CASSSDNTGELFF | TGTGCCAGCAGCTCGGACAACACCGGGGAGCTGTTTTTT
TRBJ1-4 | NA | NA | TRBV14 | CASRKNLQLTSEKLFF | TGTGCCAGCAGGAAAAACTTACAGTTAACTAGTGAAAAACTGTTTTTT
TRBJ2-2 | NA | TRBD2 | TRBV23-1 | CASSQSAGGVFTGELFF | TGCGCCAGCAGCCAATCAGCGGGGGGAGTTTTCACCGGGGAGCTGTTTTTT
TRBJ1-2 | NA | NA | TRBV6-8 | CASSPEKDINYGYTF | TGTGCCAGCAGCCCAGAAAAGGACATTAACTATGGCTACACCTTC
TRBJ2-2 | NA | NA | TRBV23-1 | CASSQDQYTGELFF | TGCGCCAGCAGCCAAGACCAGTACACCGGGGAGCTGTTTTTT
TRBJ1-2 | NA | NA | TRBV30 | CAWSVLVRYGYTF | TGTGCCTGGAGTGTACTTGTCCGCTATGGCTACACCTTC
TRBJ2-1 | NA | TRBD2 | TRBV19 | CASSIASLAGHEQFF | TGTGCCAGTAGTATAGCGTCACTAGCGGGGCATGAGCAGTTCTTC
TRBJ1-4 | once | TRBD1 | TRBV11-1 | CASSVPGTGEKLFF | TGTGCCAGCAGCGTCCCGGGGACAGGTGAAAAACTGTTTTTT
TRBJ2-1 | NA | TRBD1 | TRBV5-1 | CASSFGQGNYNEQFF | TGCGCCAGCAGCTTCGGACAGGGGAACTACAATGAGCAGTTCTTC
TRBJ2-5 | NA | NA | TRBV19 | CASSIVGAYTETQYF | TGTGCCAGTAGTATCGTGGGGGCCTACACAGAGACCCAGTACTTC
TRBJ2-2 | NA | NA | TRBV2 | CASRPENTGELFF | TGTGCCAGCAGGCCAGAGAACACCGGGGAGCTGTTTTTT
TRBJ2-6 | NA | NA | TRBV6-8 | CASSRQSSGANVLTF | TGTGCCAGCAGTCGACAGTCCTCTGGGGCCAACGTCCTGACTTTC
TRBJ1-1 | NA | NA | TRBV6-8 | CASSYGGTEAFF | TGTGCCAGCAGTTACGGTGGCACTGAAGCTTTCTTT
TRBJ1-1 | NA | NA | TRBV18 | CASSPQTRTNTEAFF | TGTGCCAGCTCACCACAGACAAGGACGAACACTGAAGCTTTCTTT
TRBJ1-5 | NA | NA | TRBV28 | CASSLVQNNQPQHF | TGTGCCAGCAGTTTAGTACAGAACAATCAGCCCCAGCATTTT
TRBJ1-3 | few | NA | TRBV6-8 | CASRAGGNTIYF | TGTGCCAGCAGGGCCGGGGGAAACACCATATATTTT
TRBJ2-7 | NA | NA | TRBV14 | CASSQEGSSDTRSYEQYF | TGTGCCAGCAGCCAAGAAGGTTCCTCGGACACCCGTTCCTACGAGCAGTACTTC
TRBJ2-7 | NA | NA | TRBV19 | CASSIGAGGREQYF | TGTGCCAGTAGTATTGGGGCAGGGGGGCGCGAGCAGTACTTC
TRBJ2-7 | NA | NA | TRBV12-1 | CASTFDRGAYEQYF | TGTGCCAGCACCTTCGACAGGGGGGCCTACGAGCAGTACTTC
TRBJ1-2 | NA | NA | TRBV28 | CASSFSPHYGYTF | TGTGCCAGCAGTTTTTCACCGCACTATGGCTACACCTTC
TRBJ1-4 | NA | NA | TRBV28 | CASSPAGVTEKLFF | TGTGCCAGCAGTCCCGCGGGAGTGACTGAAAAACTGTTTTTT
TRBJ1-4 | NA | NA | TRBV29-1 | CSVEEPGNEKLFF | TGCAGCGTTGAAGAACCAGGGAATGAAAAACTGTTTTTT
TRBJ2-7 | few | TRBD1 | TRBV19 | CASSMGTGFHEQYF | TGTGCCAGTAGTATGGGGACAGGGTTCCACGAGCAGTACTTC
TRBJ2-6 | once | NA | TRBV28 | CASSLGGPGANVLTF | TGTGCCAGCAGCCTTGGGGGGCCAGGGGCCAACGTCCTGACTTTC
TRBJ2-1 | NA | NA | TRBV7-5 | CASSLAGGLTYNEQFF | TGTGCCAGCAGCTTAGCAGGGGGTCTTACCTACAATGAGCAGTTCTTC
TRBJ2-7 | NA | TRBD2 | TRBV14 | CASSRSGSPAYEQYF | TGTGCCAGCAGCCGTAGCGGGAGTCCAGCCTACGAGCAGTACTTC
TRBJ2-7 | NA | NA | TRBV19 | CASSPDRRREQYF | TGTGCCAGTAGTCCAGACAGGCGGAGGGAGCAGTACTTC
TRBJ1-2 | NA | TRBD1 | TRBV6-8 | CASSYDGQGGYTF | TGTGCCAGCAGTTACGACGGACAGGGAGGCTACACCTTC
TRBJ2-5 | NA | TRBD1 | TRBV11-3 | CASSLDRGQETQYF | TGTGCCAGCAGCTTAGACAGGGGGCAAGAGACCCAGTACTTC
TRBJ2-5 | NA | NA | TRBV6-1 | CASSEGGNRQETQYF | TGTGCCAGCAGTGAAGGGGGTAACAGGCAAGAGACCCAGTACTTC
TRBJ2-5 | NA | TRBD2 | TRBV6-8 | CASSPGLAGFQETQYF | TGTGCCAGCAGCCCGGGACTAGCGGGGTTCCAAGAGACCCAGTACTTC
TRBJ2-2 | NA | TRBD1 | TRBV15 | CATSNDRGITGELFF | TGTGCCACCAGCAATGACAGGGGGATCACCGGGGAGCTGTTTTTT
TRBJ1-1 | once | TRBD1 | TRBV19 | CASSTTGGTEAFF | TGTGCCAGTAGTACCACAGGGGGGACTGAAGCTTTCTTT
TRBJ2-5 | NA | NA | TRBV6-8 | CASSMGGGETQYF | TGTGCCAGCTCTATGGGGGGTGGGGAGACCCAGTACTTC
TRBJ1-5 | NA | TRBD1 | TRBV30 | CAWSRQGYQPQHF | TGTGCCTGGAGTAGACAGGGGTATCAGCCCCAGCATTTT
TRBJ2-7 | NA | NA | TRBV29-1 | CSVESLPGYEQYF | TGCAGCGTTGAGTCACTCCCAGGGTACGAGCAGTACTTC
TRBJ1-3 | NA | TRBD1 | TRBV18 | CASSPGPQGSSGNTIYF | TGTGCCAGCTCACCGGGGCCACAGGGGTCCTCTGGAAACACCATATATTTT
TRBJ2-1 | NA | TRBD2 | TRBV5-1 | CASSEDRLAGYNEQFF | TGCGCCAGCAGCGAAGACAGACTAGCGGGGTACAATGAGCAGTTCTTC
TRBJ2-1 | NA | NA | TRBV14 | CASQLGNTYNEQFF | TGTGCCAGCCAGCTGGGCAATACCTACAATGAGCAGTTCTTC
TRBJ2-1 | NA | NA | TRBV5-1 | CASSLISGLDEQFF | TGCGCCAGCAGCTTAATTTCGGGGCTTGATGAGCAGTTCTTC
TRBJ1-1 | once | NA | TRBV7-5 | CASSLARADTEAFF | TGTGCCAGCAGCTTAGCGCGGGCAGACACTGAAGCTTTCTTT
TRBJ1-2 | NA | TRBD1 | TRBV5-1 | CASSLGDREDGYTF | TGCGCCAGCAGCTTGGGAGACAGGGAGGATGGCTACACCTTC